This TCR beta chain was found in a study of T cell responses to AZD1222 COVID-19 vaccine. Regarding this clone: No antigen is known for it.

This CDR3 has 11 residues. CDR1 is DFQATT and CDR2 is SNEGSKA in the germline V gene (reference sequence). V gave up 3 bases and J gave up 5 bases, with 8 bases separating them. Study-wide results and caveats: When two AZD1222 doses had been given, Spike-specific TCR breadth and depth rose. Donors were chiefly white British, with a greater number of females, and clonal diversity was perhaps underestimated. Seropositive AZD1222 recipients at baseline numbered only five or six.

Sequenced by immunoSEQ multiplex PCR; TCRdb stores in-frame clones only, minus some. This sample has 100,000 to 150,000 clones, with just under 95% found just once. This chain connects TRBV20-1 to TRBJ2-7; D is possibly TRBD2 (6 bases). Sequenced material: peripheral blood, taken on day 0 of AZD1222 vaccination. The receptor was isolated from an adult in good health. CDR3 bases: TGCAGTGCTAGGGGGGAGGACGAGCAGTACTTC. Translation gives CSARGEDEQYF.